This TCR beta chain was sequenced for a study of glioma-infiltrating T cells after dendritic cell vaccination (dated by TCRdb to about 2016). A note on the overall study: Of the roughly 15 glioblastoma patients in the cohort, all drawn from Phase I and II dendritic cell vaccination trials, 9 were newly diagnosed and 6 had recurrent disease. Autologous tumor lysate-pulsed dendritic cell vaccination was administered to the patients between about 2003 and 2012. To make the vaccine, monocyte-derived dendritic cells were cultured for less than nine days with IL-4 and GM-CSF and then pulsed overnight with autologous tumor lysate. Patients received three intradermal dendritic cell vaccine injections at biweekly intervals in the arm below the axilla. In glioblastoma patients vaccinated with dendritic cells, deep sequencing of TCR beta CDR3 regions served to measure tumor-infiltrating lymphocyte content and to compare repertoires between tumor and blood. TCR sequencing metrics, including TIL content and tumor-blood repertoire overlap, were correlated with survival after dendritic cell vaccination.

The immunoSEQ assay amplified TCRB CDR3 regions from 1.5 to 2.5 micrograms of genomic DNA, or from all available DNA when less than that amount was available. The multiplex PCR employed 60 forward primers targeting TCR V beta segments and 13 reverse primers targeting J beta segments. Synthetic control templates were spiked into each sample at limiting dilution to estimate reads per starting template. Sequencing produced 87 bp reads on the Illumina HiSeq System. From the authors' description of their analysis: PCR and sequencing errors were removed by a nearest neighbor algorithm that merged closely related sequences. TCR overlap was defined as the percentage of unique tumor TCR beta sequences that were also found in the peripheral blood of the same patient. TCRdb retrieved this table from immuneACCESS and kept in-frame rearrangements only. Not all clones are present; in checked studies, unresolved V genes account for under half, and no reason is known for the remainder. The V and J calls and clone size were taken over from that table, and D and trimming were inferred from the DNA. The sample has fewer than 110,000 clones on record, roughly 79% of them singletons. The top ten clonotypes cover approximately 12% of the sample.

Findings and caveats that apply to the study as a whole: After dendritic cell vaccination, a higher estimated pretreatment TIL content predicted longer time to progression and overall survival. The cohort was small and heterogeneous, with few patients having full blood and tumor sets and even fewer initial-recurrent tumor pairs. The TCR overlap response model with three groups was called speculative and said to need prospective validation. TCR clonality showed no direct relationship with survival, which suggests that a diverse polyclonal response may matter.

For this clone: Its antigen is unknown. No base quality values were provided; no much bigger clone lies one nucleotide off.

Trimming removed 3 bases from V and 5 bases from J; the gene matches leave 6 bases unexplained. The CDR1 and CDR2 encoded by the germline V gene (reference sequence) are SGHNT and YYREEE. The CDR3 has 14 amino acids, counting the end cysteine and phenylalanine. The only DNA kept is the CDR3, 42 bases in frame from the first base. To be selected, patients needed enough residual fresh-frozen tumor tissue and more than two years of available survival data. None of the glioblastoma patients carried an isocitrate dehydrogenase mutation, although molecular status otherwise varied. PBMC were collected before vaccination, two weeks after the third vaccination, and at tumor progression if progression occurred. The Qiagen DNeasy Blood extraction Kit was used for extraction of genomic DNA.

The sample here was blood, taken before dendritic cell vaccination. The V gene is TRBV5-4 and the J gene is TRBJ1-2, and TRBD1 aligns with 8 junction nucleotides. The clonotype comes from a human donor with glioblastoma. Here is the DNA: TGTGCCAGCAGCTCTGGACAGGGCGGGTATGGCTACACCTTC. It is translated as CASSSGQGGYGYTF.